This T cell receptor beta chain emerged from a study of blood T cell repertoires in COVID-19. Produced via immunoSEQ multiplex PCR; TCRdb's table is partial and in-frame only. The table shows a few hundred thousand clones, with roughly nine tenths occurring only once. Germline lookup yields CDR1 SGHRS and CDR2 YFSETQ. Trimming removed 0 bases from V and 6 bases from J, with 18 bases in between. The CDR3 spans 16 residues. V and J are TRBV5-1 and TRBJ1-1, with D perhaps matching TRBD1 (6 bases). This receptor was identified in a woman younger than 45 who had recovered from COVID-19. The material sequenced was PBMCs or T cells enriched from blood (not recorded which). The CDR3 sequence: CASSLGGRGVGSEAFF. The DNA for the CDR3 is TGCGCCAGCAGCTTGGGGGGGCGAGGGGTGGGCTCTGAAGCTTTCTTT.